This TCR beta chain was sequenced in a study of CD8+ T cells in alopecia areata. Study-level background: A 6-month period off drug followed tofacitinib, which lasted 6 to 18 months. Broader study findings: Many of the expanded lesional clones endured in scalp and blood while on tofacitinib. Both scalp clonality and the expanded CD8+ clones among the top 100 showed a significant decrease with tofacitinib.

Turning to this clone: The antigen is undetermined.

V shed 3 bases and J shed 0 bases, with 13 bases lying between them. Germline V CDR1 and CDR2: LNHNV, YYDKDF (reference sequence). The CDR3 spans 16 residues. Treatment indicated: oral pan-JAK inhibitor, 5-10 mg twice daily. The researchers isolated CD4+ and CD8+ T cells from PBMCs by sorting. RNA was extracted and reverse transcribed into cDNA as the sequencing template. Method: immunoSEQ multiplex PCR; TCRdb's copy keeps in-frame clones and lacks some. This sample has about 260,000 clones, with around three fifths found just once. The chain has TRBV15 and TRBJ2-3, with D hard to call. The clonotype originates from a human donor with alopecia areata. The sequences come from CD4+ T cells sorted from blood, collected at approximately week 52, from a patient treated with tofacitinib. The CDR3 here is CATSSHRAESTDTQYF. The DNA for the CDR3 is TGTGCCACCAGCAGTCATCGGGCAGAGAGCACAGATACGCAGTATTTT.